This entry lists 14 T cell receptor beta chains sequenced from one sample in a study of blood T cells in healthy people across ages (dated by TCRdb to the mid-2010s). Libraries were prepared through 5' RACE. The instrument was an Illumina HiSeq 2500. A second PCR of about 7 to 12 cycles was performed with a sample-barcoded 5' primer and a J-beta primer mix. TCRdb redid the processing of the public reads, applying fastp at Q25 and MiXCR, and retained in-frame beta chains. Each record represents a unique CDR3 protein, reported with the most common genes and DNA among its rows. In this sample the table shows about 730,000 distinct CDR3 sequences, around 46% of which occur a single time. Around 20% of the sample belongs to the ten largest clones. Material for sequencing was blood. Source of these receptors: a woman aged 55 to 70 in good health.

The sample holds many counts of this clonotype. V gene TRBV10-3 combines with J gene TRBJ2-6, with TRBD1 as a possible D gene (6 bases). Trimming cost V 8 bases and J 0 bases, with 11 bases left between them. The CDR3 contains 15 residues. Germline CDR1 is ENHRY and CDR2 is SYGVKD. The chain's CDR3 is CAIPGTRSGANVLTF. The CDR3 DNA reads as TGTGCCATCCCCGGGACACGCTCTGGGGCCAACGTCCTGACTTTC.

The genes are TRBV7-2 and TRBJ2-7; D remains ambiguous. Trimming removed 5 bases from V and 7 bases from J, with 12 bases in between. Looked up from germline, CDR1 is SGHTA and CDR2 is FQGNSA. CDR3 length equals 12 residues. The CDR3 DNA follows: TGTGCCAGCAGCCACCCCCTAGGAGAGCAGTACTTC. This gives the protein CASSHPLGEQYF.

This clonotype was seen only a few times. The rearrangement uses TRBV7-3 and TRBJ2-3; D is perhaps TRBD2 (6 bases). Germline-derived CDR1 and CDR2 are SGHTA and FQGTGA. The CDR3 is 16 residues long. With 5 bases removed from V and 2 bases from J, the gap between germline ends came to 17 bases. CDR3 DNA sequence: TGTGCCAGCAGCCCCAACCAGCGGGCGTCCACAGATACGCAGTATTTT. Amino acids: CASSPNQRASTDTQYF.

V is TRBV9 and J is TRBJ1-1, with a weak D call TRBD1 (5 bases). The CDR3 has 14 residues. Looked up from germline, CDR1 is SGDLS and CDR2 is YYNGEE. The V gene lost 3 bases and the J gene lost 3 bases, with 12 bases spanning the gap. DNA of the CDR3: TGTGCCAGCAGCGAGCAGGGATTTTACACTGAAGCTTTCTTT. Protein: CASSEQGFYTEAFF.

This clonotype has a handful of counts. This chain joins TRBV5-6 and TRBJ2-7, with TRBD2 identical over 10 bases. V shed 4 bases, J shed 0 bases, and the junction held 4 bases outside the gene matches. There are 15 residues in the CDR3. Looked up from germline, CDR1 is SGHDT and CDR2 is YYEEEE. CDR3 in DNA: TGTGCCAGCAGCCCAGGACTAGCGGCCTCCTACGAGCAGTACTTC. Its protein is CASSPGLAASYEQYF.

This clonotype was observed a single time. The chain has TRBV5-1 and TRBJ2-1; D may correspond to TRBD1 or TRBD2 (6 bases each). This CDR3 comprises 16 residues. From germline, CDR1 is SGHRS and CDR2 YFSETQ. The germline V and J ends were trimmed by 7 bases and 5 bases, with 22 bases remaining between them. The CDR3 DNA reads as TGCGCCAGCTCCTACGGAGGGGGAGGTTCCCACAATGAGCAGTTCTTC. Translated, it gives CASSYGGGGSHNEQFF. The entire variable domain, with the rest obtained from reference TRBV5-1 and TRBJ2-1, is as follows: KAGVTQTPRYLIKTRGQQVTLSCSPISGHRSVSWYQQTPGQGLQFLFEYFSETQRNKGNFPGRFSGRQFSNSRSEMNVSTLELGDSALYLCASSYGGGGSHNEQFFGPGTRLTVL.

The chain joins TRBV20-1 to TRBJ2-3; TRBD2 matches 10 bases. CDR3 length: 16 amino acids. With V trimmed by 6 bases and J by 2 bases, 11 bases remained unmatched. The germline CDR1 and CDR2 sequences are DFQATT and SNEGSKA (reference sequence). This CDR3 reads CSAHNPTSGDTDTQYF. For the CDR3, the DNA is TGCAGTGCCCATAACCCCACTAGCGGGGACACAGATACGCAGTATTTT.

This clonotype occurred a few times. This sequence joins TRBV4-3 and TRBJ1-5; D ambiguous. CDR1 is LGHNA and CDR2 is YSLEER in the germline V gene. Trimming pared 0 bases from V and 4 bases from J, leaving 4 bases between. This CDR3 comprises 13 residues. The DNA for the CDR3 is TGCGCCAGCAGCCAAGACATAAATCAGCCCCAGCATTTT. This translates into CASSQDINQPQHF.

The J gene is TRBJ2-5, the V gene TRBV6-1; tentatively, D is TRBD1 (6 bases). CDR3 size: 15 residues. V shed 0 bases and J shed 2 bases, with 10 bases lying between them. CDR1 is MNHNS and CDR2 is SASEGT in the germline V gene. The CDR3 protein is CASSEALGGQETQYF. The CDR3 coding sequence is TGTGCCAGCAGTGAAGCGCTAGGGGGACAAGAGACCCAGTACTTC.

V is TRBV2 and J is TRBJ1-2; a possible D gene is TRBD1 (5 bases). This CDR3 is 14 amino acids long. Per germline, CDR1 SNHLY and CDR2 FYNNEI. V lost 10 bases to trimming and J lost 4 bases, with 19 bases between them. The CDR3 DNA reads TGTGCCACAGCGGCGGGACGAAAGACCTATGGCTACACCTTC. It yields the protein CATAAGRKTYGYTF. The full variable domain, rest sourced from reference TRBV2 and TRBJ1-2, is EPEVTQTPSHQVTQMGQEVILRCVPISNHLYFYWYRQILGQKVEFLVSFYNNEISEKSEIFDDQFSVERPDGSNFTLKIRSTKLEDSAMYFCATAAGRKTYGYTFGSGTRLTVV.

With regard to this clonotype: A single base separates this from a much larger clone, so it may be a read error. This chain connects TRBV10-3 to TRBJ2-7; D is uncertain. CDR1 and CDR2 from the germline V gene are ENHRY and SYGVKD. This CDR3 is 14 amino acids long. CDR3 residues: CAIRESKINYEQYF. In DNA, the CDR3 is TGTGCCATCAGGGAGTCGAAAATAAATTACGAGCAGTACTTC.

This clonotype was counted ten times or more. This sequence joins TRBV20-1 and TRBJ1-1; D possibly corresponds to TRBD1 (6 bases). The CDR3 has 14 residues. In germline, CDR1 is DFQATT, CDR2 SNEGSKA (reference sequence). V was cut by 6 bases and J by 0 bases, with 14 bases left in between. CDR3 nucleotide sequence: TGCAGTGCCCAAGGGGGGAGGCTGAACACTGAAGCTTTCTTT. Residues: CSAQGGRLNTEAFF.

The genes are TRBV9 and TRBJ2-2, with 8 bases fitting TRBD1. Germline assignment: CDR1 SGDLS and CDR2 YYNGEE. The ends lost 3 bases at V and 6 bases at J; junction bases unmatched: 7. This CDR3 is 15 amino acids long. The chain's CDR3 is CASSGDRGWAGELFF. The DNA of the CDR3 is TGTGCCAGCAGCGGTGACAGGGGTTGGGCCGGGGAGCTGTTTTTT.

This clonotype was seen ten or more times. In DNA form, the CDR3 reads TGTGCCAGCAGTTACTCGGGACTAGCGCTTCTTCAAGAGACCCAGTACTTC. Translating it yields CASSYSGLALLQETQYF. The J gene is TRBJ2-5, the V gene TRBV6-5, with 10 positions matching TRBD2. The germline V gene has CDR1 MNHEY and CDR2 SVGAGI. CDR3 size: 17 residues. V was pared by 0 bases and J by 2 bases, with 6 bases of the junction left unmatched.